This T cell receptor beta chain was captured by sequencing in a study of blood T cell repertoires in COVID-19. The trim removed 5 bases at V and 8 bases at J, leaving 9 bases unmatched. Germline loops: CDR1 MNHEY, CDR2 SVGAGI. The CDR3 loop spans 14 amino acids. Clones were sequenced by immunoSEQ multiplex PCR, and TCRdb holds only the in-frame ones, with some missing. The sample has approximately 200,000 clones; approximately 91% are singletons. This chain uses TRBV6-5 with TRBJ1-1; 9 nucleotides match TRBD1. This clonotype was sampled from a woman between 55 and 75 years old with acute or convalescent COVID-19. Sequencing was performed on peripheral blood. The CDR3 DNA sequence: TGTGCCAGCAGTCAGAGACAGGGGGGAGGCGAAGCTTTCTTT. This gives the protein CASSQRQGGGEAFF.